The next 28 T cell receptor beta chains were all read from a single sample in a study of shared clonotypes between healthy human individuals. CD8 cells classed as naive were CD45RO-negative and positively selected for CCR7, excluding terminally differentiated effector memory CD45RA+ cells. Profiled with immunoSEQ multiplex PCR; TCRdb holds only in-frame clones, not every one. The data hold nearly 2 million clones, with roughly 94% observed a single time. The sample was naive CD8+ T cells sorted from blood. The receptors were gathered from a man aged 18 to 30 in good health.

The J gene is TRBJ2-7, the V gene TRBV4-1; weak D call: TRBD1 (5 bases). Germline V gene sequence: CDR1 MGHRA, CDR2 YSYEKL. CDR3 length: 13 amino acids. The germline V and J ends were trimmed by 4 bases and 5 bases, with 12 bases remaining between them. CDR3 nucleotides: TGCGCCAGCAGCCTCAGGGTCACCCACGAGCAGTACTTC. Translated: CASSLRVTHEQYF.

The chain carries TRBV9 and TRBJ2-7, with 9 bases that match TRBD2. Germline loops: CDR1 SGDLS, CDR2 YYNGEE. The CDR3 has 13 amino acids. The V and J ends lost 8 bases and 1 base, in that order; junction bases with no gene match: 4. CDR3 region: CARSTSGSYEQYF. CDR3 DNA: TGTGCCAGGTCGACTAGCGGATCCTACGAGCAGTACTTC.

This chain uses TRBV6-1 with TRBJ2-5; possibly TRBD2 for D (6 bases). CDR3 length equals 14 residues. Between the trimmed V and J ends, which lost 4 bases and 2 bases, there was a span of 11 bases. Germline V CDR1 and CDR2: MNHNS, SASEGT. The CDR3 loop is CASSAPGTQETQYF. The DNA for the CDR3 is TGTGCCAGCAGTGCTCCCGGGACTCAAGAGACCCAGTACTTC.

J is TRBJ2-5 and V is TRBV6-1; 7 bases are shared with TRBD1. The CDR3 covers 13 residues. J lost 2 bases, V lost 6 bases, and 3 bases had no gene match. Per the germline V gene, CDR1 is MNHNS and CDR2 is SASEGT. CDR3 loop: CASRARGQETQYF. CDR3 in DNA: TGTGCCAGCAGGGCCAGGGGGCAAGAGACCCAGTACTTC.

Of note for this clone: Other DNA sequences in this sample translate to the same CDR3. The J gene is TRBJ2-7, the V gene TRBV5-6, with 10 bases lining up with TRBD2. The V segment lost 3 bases and the J segment 3 bases; nucleotides outside the gene matches: 3. The germline gives CDR1 SGHDT, CDR2 YYEEEE. The CDR3 runs 14 residues. The chain's CDR3 is CASSSGLAVYEQYF. The CDR3 DNA reads as TGTGCCAGCAGCTCTGGACTAGCGGTCTACGAGCAGTACTTC.

The chain has TRBV30 and TRBJ2-3; 8 bases agree with TRBD1. Germline CDR1 reads GTSNPN; CDR2 reads SVGIG (reference sequence). The CDR3 consists of 15 residues. V shed 0 bases and J 4 bases; nucleotides not matched to a gene: 6. The CDR3: CAWSVQGAWADTQYF. DNA for the CDR3: TGTGCCTGGAGTGTTCAGGGGGCTTGGGCAGATACGCAGTATTTT.

This chain joins TRBV29-1 and TRBJ2-7; TRBD1 matches 9 bases. CDR3 length: 15 amino acids. The ends lost 1 base at V and 2 bases at J; junction bases unmatched: 6. CDR1 and CDR2 (germline): SQVTM, ANQGSEA. The CDR3 reads CSVEGGQGNPYEQYF. Here the CDR3 DNA reads TGCAGCGTTGAAGGGGGACAGGGCAATCCCTACGAGCAGTACTTC.

The chain has TRBV11-2 and TRBJ2-2; the D gene is possibly TRBD2 (5 bases). The V and J ends lost 5 bases and 6 bases respectively, with 10 bases between them. Germline V gives CDR1 SGHAT, CDR2 FQNNGV. CDR3 size: 13 residues. The CDR3 reads CASSPAGAGELFF. As DNA, the CDR3 is TGTGCCAGCAGCCCCGCCGGGGCCGGGGAGCTGTTTTTT. Full variable domain (remainder filled in from reference TRBV11-2 and TRBJ2-2): EAGVAQSPRYKIIEKRQSVAFWCNPISGHATLYWYQQILGQGPKLLIQFQNNGVVDDSQLPKDRFSAERLKGVDSTLKIQPAKLEDSAVYLCASSPAGAGELFFGEGSRLTVL.

With respect to this clone: The sample carries other DNA sequences with the same CDR3. The chain has TRBV11-2 and TRBJ2-7; D ambiguous. Trimming removed 5 bases from V and 3 bases from J, with 5 bases in between. CDR1 and CDR2 from the germline V gene are SGHAT and FQNNGV. CDR3 length: 11 amino acids. CDR3 nucleotides: TGTGCCAGCAGCAGCTACTACGAGCAGTACTTC. It translates to CASSSYYEQYF.

V gene TRBV13 combines with J gene TRBJ2-5; TRBD1 agrees at 12 bases. Germline V gene data show CDR1 as PRHDT and CDR2 as FYEKMQ (reference sequence). V lost 5 bases, J lost 1 base, and 2 bases stayed unmatched. This CDR3 is built from 15 residues. CDR3: CASSGTGGLQETQYF. The CDR3 DNA sequence: TGTGCCAGCAGCGGGACAGGGGGCCTCCAAGAGACCCAGTACTTC.

As regards this clone: Different DNA sequences within this sample yield the same CDR3. This chain's CDR3 is CASSLGGGYEQYF. The CDR3, as DNA: TGTGCCAGCAGCTTAGGCGGGGGGTACGAGCAGTACTTC. V usage is TRBV11-3 and J usage is TRBJ2-7; 8 bases align to TRBD2. The CDR3 sequence is 13 residues long. V trimming: 1 base; J trimming: 4 bases; junction bases outside the gene matches: 0. In germline, CDR1 is SGHNT, CDR2 YENEEA.

V and J are TRBV11-2 and TRBJ2-7, with TRBD1 matching over 11 bases. Looked up from germline, CDR1 is SGHAT and CDR2 is FQNNGV. The CDR3 is made up of 15 amino acids. V gave up 2 bases and J gave up 6 bases; unmatched junction bases: 6. CDR3 sequence reads: CASSLFIGTGGEQYF. DNA of the CDR3: TGTGCCAGCAGCTTATTTATAGGGACAGGGGGCGAGCAGTACTTC.

J is TRBJ2-5 and V is TRBV6-5; 7 bases match TRBD2. CDR3 length equals 16 residues. CDR1 MNHEY and CDR2 SVGAGI come from the germline V gene. J lost 4 bases, V lost 0 bases, and 8 bases had no gene match. CDR3 loop: CASSYSVLAAGETQYF. In DNA, the CDR3 is TGTGCCAGCAGTTACTCGGTGCTAGCGGCGGGAGAGACCCAGTACTTC.

The rearrangement uses TRBV4-1 and TRBJ2-7, with D hard to call. Trimming removed 1 base at V and 3 bases at J, with 7 bases between. CDR1 and CDR2 (germline): MGHRA, YSYEKL. This CDR3 is 13 amino acids long. The CDR3 spells CASSQGPFYEQYF. The CDR3 DNA sequence: TGCGCCAGCAGCCAAGGACCCTTCTACGAGCAGTACTTC.

Comment on this clone: In the same sample, other DNA sequences code for this CDR3. The chain employs TRBV9 and TRBJ2-5, with 10 bases matching TRBD2. CDR3 size: 14 residues. The ends lost 4 bases at V and 1 base at J; junction bases unmatched: 1. Germline V lookup: CDR1 SGDLS, CDR2 YYNGEE. CDR3 sequence (DNA): TGTGCCAGCAGCCTAGCGGGGGTCCAAGAGACCCAGTACTTC. Translated, it gives CASSLAGVQETQYF.

Written as DNA, the CDR3 is TGTGCCAGCAGCCCTCCTCCGACTGAAGCTTTCTTT. It yields the protein CASSPPPTEAFF. This chain joins TRBV7-9 and TRBJ1-1, with unresolved D. Looked up from germline, CDR1 is SEHNR and CDR2 is FQNEAQ (reference sequence). V was shortened by 5 bases and J by 5 bases, with 9 bases between the two germline ends. The CDR3 has 12 amino acids.

The chain is built from TRBV4-1 and TRBJ2-1; 7 positions agree with TRBD1. CDR3 size: 14 residues. Germline V CDR1 and CDR2: MGHRA, YSYEKL. The V segment lost 4 bases and the J segment 9 bases; nucleotides outside the gene matches: 9. The CDR3 protein is CASSLKTGVGEQFF. As DNA, the CDR3 is TGCGCCAGCAGCCTTAAAACAGGGGTAGGTGAGCAGTTCTTC.

The chain recombines TRBV11-2 with TRBJ2-3, with D perhaps matching TRBD2 (6 bases). The CDR3 sequence is 14 residues long. With 5 bases removed from V and 2 bases from J, the gap between germline ends came to 11 bases. Germline values: CDR1 SGHAT, CDR2 FQNNGV. CDR3 in DNA: TGTGCCAGCAGCCCCAGGACTATCACAGATACGCAGTATTTT. This sequence encodes CASSPRTITDTQYF.

The chain joins TRBV6-1 to TRBJ1-6; D unresolved. The CDR3 has 14 amino acids. Germline CDR1 is MNHNS and CDR2 is SASEGT. The ends were cut back, 6 bases at V and 14 bases at J, with 20 bases in the middle. The CDR3 DNA follows: TGTGCCAGCAGGCCCCTTGACCCCCCAACGGCCCTCCACTTT. Protein: CASRPLDPPTALHF.

This clone was seen only once. The chain joins TRBV29-1 to TRBJ2-5; 12 bases are a match to TRBD1. Germline CDR1 reads SQVTM; CDR2 reads ANQGSEA. V was clipped by 3 bases and J by 2 bases; unmatched bases: 7. This CDR3 region has 16 residues. The CDR3 is CSVEGTGGMVQETQYF. DNA of the CDR3: TGCAGCGTTGAGGGGACAGGGGGCATGGTACAAGAGACCCAGTACTTC.

The chain uses TRBV25-1 and TRBJ2-7; TRBD1 is a possible D gene (9 bases). Trimming cost V 5 bases and J 4 bases, with 27 bases left between them. Per the germline V gene, CDR1 is MGHDK and CDR2 is SYGVNS. CDR3 length: 18 amino acids. CDR3 amino acids: CASSSPRGGTGLEYEQYF. The CDR3 region has the DNA TGTGCCAGCAGTTCTCCCCGGGGGGGGACAGGGCTTGAGTACGAGCAGTACTTC.

This chain joins TRBV6-5 and TRBJ2-7, with 8 positions matching TRBD1. The CDR3 has 16 amino acids. The J segment lost 3 bases and the V segment lost 0 bases, leaving 7 bases of the junction unmatched. Germline lookup yields CDR1 MNHEY and CDR2 SVGAGI. The CDR3 DNA reads TGTGCCAGCAGTTACTCGACAGGGGCGAAACTCTACGAGCAGTACTTC. Amino acids: CASSYSTGAKLYEQYF.

This clone was counted a few times. The gene calls are TRBV2 and TRBJ1-2, with 8 bases aligning to TRBD1. The V and J ends lost 11 bases and 3 bases, in that order; junction bases with no gene match: 11. Germline V lookup: CDR1 SNHLY, CDR2 FYNNEI. This CDR3 is 14 amino acids long. CDR3 sequence (DNA): TGTGCCCAAGCAGCGACAGGGGCGGACTATGGCTACACCTTC. Its protein product is CAQAATGADYGYTF.

This chain uses TRBV7-8 with TRBJ2-7; D tentatively reads TRBD1 or TRBD2 (5 bases each). The length of the CDR3 is 15 residues. The germline V gene encodes CDR1 SGHVS and CDR2 FQNEAQ. Between the trimmed V and J ends, which lost 5 bases and 4 bases, there was a span of 18 bases. CDR3 loop: CASSPPGTVGYEQYF. The CDR3, as DNA: TGTGCCAGCAGCCCACCCGGGACCGTGGGTTACGAGCAGTACTTC.

The V and J genes are TRBV5-4 and TRBJ1-3, with no clear D. Trimming removed 0 bases at V and 0 bases at J, with 10 bases between. CDR3 length: 16 amino acids. Germline-derived CDR1 and CDR2 are SGHNT and YYREEE (reference sequence). CDR3 nucleotides: TGTGCCAGCAGCTTGGATGTCGACAACTCTGGAAACACCATATATTTT. Protein sequence: CASSLDVDNSGNTIYF.

This chain links TRBV5-1 with TRBJ2-3; D perhaps matches TRBD2 (5 bases). Trimming pared 0 bases from V and 0 bases from J, leaving 17 bases between. Germline-derived CDR1 and CDR2 are SGHRS and YFSETQ. This CDR3 has 18 amino acids. CDR3 in amino acids: CASSLVPFGGLSTDTQYF. The CDR3 nucleotides are TGCGCCAGCAGCTTGGTCCCTTTCGGCGGGCTTAGCACAGATACGCAGTATTTT.

Points on this clone: Other DNA sequences in this specimen translate into the identical CDR3. The V gene is TRBV5-4, the J gene TRBJ2-7, with TRBD1 identical over 11 bases. The CDR3 extends over 14 amino acids. After removal of 2 bases from V and 6 bases from J, the junction contained 4 bases not matched to a gene. The germline V gene encodes CDR1 SGHNT and CDR2 YYREEE (reference sequence). The CDR3 is CASSLGQGALEQYF. CDR3 DNA sequence: TGTGCCAGCAGCTTAGGACAGGGGGCCCTCGAGCAGTACTTC.

This clone appeared a single time. J is TRBJ1-6 and V is TRBV6-5; D perhaps matches TRBD1 (6 bases). The CDR3 is 16 amino acids. V was cut by 2 bases and J by 7 bases, with 15 bases left in between. The germline CDR1 and CDR2 sequences are MNHEY and SVGAGI. CDR3: CASSYSSPGVNSPLHF. The CDR3 nucleotides are TGTGCCAGCAGTTACAGCTCGCCAGGGGTCAATTCACCCCTCCACTTT.